This is a list of T cell receptor beta chains from one sample in a study of tumor-infiltrating lymphocytes in primary liver carcinoma. TCRdb redid the calling of the multiplex PCR reads with MiXCR, one entry per CDR3 protein. The sample shows 300,000 to 400,000 distinct CDR3 sequences, less than 75% of them seen only once. Input material: peripheral blood. These receptor sequences come from a man between 40 and 49 years old with primary liver carcinoma and hepatitis B virus infection. Each CDR3 is given with its conserved first and last residue. Fields, in order: J gene, clone size, D gene, V gene, CDR3 DNA, CDR3 protein. D genes are given only for firm matches. For some rows the clone size is stated as once, few or many, or as a class when expanded; others skip it.

TRBJ2-7 once TRBD2 TRBV11-2 TGTGCCAGCACCTTAATGGCTAGCGGGAGAGGGAGCTCCTACGAGCAGTACTTC CASTLMASGRGSSYEQYF
TRBJ2-3 - TRBD2 TRBV6-2/TRBV6-3 TGTGCCAGCAGTTACTCACGACTAGCGGGAGCACGCATAGATACGCAGTATTTT CASSYSRLAGARIDTQYF
TRBJ1-5 few - TRBV12-3/TRBV12-4 TGTGCCAGCAGGTTAGTAGTGGGTAGCAATCAGCCCCAGCATTTT CASRLVVGSNQPQHF
TRBJ2-7 - - TRBV7-9 TGTGCCAGCAGCTTAGGGGACGGTTACGAGCAGTACTTC CASSLGDGYEQYF
TRBJ2-5 - TRBD2 TRBV6-1 TGTGCCAGAAGTGGACCTGACAGGCCGGGGGGGGCCCAATACTTC CARSGPDRPGGAQYF
TRBJ2-6 - - TRBV30 TGTGCCTGGAGTACTTGGGGGGCTGGGGCCAACGTCCTGACTTTC CAWSTWGAGANVLTF
TRBJ2-1 - TRBD2 TRBV5-5 TGTGCCAGCAGCGGATCCGGGACTAGCGAGTTCAATGAGCAGTTCTTC CASSGSGTSEFNEQFF
TRBJ2-5 once TRBD1 TRBV5-1 TGCGCCAGCAACTTGGCACAGGGGCCTTTCGGGACCCAGTACTTC CASNLAQGPFGTQYF
TRBJ2-1 - - TRBV11-2 TGTGCCAGCAGCTTAGAGCGGGTAACGGCTTACAATGAGCAGTTCTTC CASSLERVTAYNEQFF
TRBJ2-1 few - TRBV6-4 TGTGCCAGCAGTGAGCTGGGACAGCAGTTCTTC CASSELGQQFF
TRBJ2-1 - - TRBV29-1 TGCAGCGTTCGGAGGAGTCAGGGGCTCTACAATGAGCAGTTCTTC CSVRRSQGLYNEQFF
TRBJ2-7 - TRBD2 TRBV7-8 TGTGCCAGCAGCACTGAAGCGGGAGCCCTCTACGAGCAGTACTTC CASSTEAGALYEQYF
TRBJ2-1 few - TRBV6-1 TGTGCCATCAGTACCCGCAGTCTAGCGCTAAACAATGAGCAGTTCTTC CAISTRSLALNNEQFF
TRBJ2-2 - - TRBV11-3 TGTGCCGGCAGCTCGATACCTGGGCTTAACACTGGGGAGCTGTTTTTT CAGSSIPGLNTGELFF
TRBJ2-2 many - TRBV5-4 TGTGCCAGCAGCTTGGGAGGTAGCGGAAGGACCGGGGAGCTGTTTTTT CASSLGGSGRTGELFF
TRBJ2-7 - TRBD2 TRBV12-3/TRBV12-4 TGTGCCAACAGTTCGGCCCGGACTAGCGGGAACCTCGAGCAGTACTTC CANSSARTSGNLEQYF
TRBJ2-7 - - TRBV11-2 TGTGCCGGCAGCTCAGGGGAAGACTACGAGCAGTATTTC CAGSSGEDYEQYF
TRBJ1-3 few - TRBV5-1 TGCGCCAGCAGTGGTGAGCCCGTCGGAAACACCATATATTTT CASSGEPVGNTIYF
TRBJ1-5 - - TRBV6-1 TGTGCCAGCCGGGGGAGGGGCGTCGGCAATCAGCCCCAGCATTTT CASRGRGVGNQPQHF
TRBJ1-2 - - TRBV28 TGTGCCAGCAGTTCGAGTGTGCAGGGGAACTATGGCTACACCTTC CASSSSVQGNYGYTF
TRBJ2-3 many - TRBV4-3 TGCGCCAGCAGCCAAGATGCGACCCGGAGGGCCAACACAGATACGCAGTATTTT CASSQDATRRANTDTQYF
TRBJ1-5 - - TRBV5-6 TGTGCCATCAGCTTGGGGAGGGACGGCATTCAGCATTTT CAISLGRDGIQHF
TRBJ2-1 many - TRBV7-9 TGTGCCAGCAGCGTAAGCGATGAGCAGTTCTTC CASSVSDEQFF
TRBJ2-1 - - TRBV11-1 TGTGCCAGCAGGTTAGCGAACATCGTTGAGCAGTTCTTC CASRLANIVEQFF
TRBJ1-5 many TRBD1 TRBV6-5 TGTGCCAGTCGACAGGGAGCACTAAATAGCAATCAGCCCCAGCATTTT CASRQGALNSNQPQHF
TRBJ1-4 - - TRBV28 TGTGCCAGCAGTTTAGGGGTCGGGCAGCCGGTTGAAAAACTGTTTTTT CASSLGVGQPVEKLFF
TRBJ2-6 - TRBD1 TRBV6-2/TRBV6-3 TGTGCCAGAAGTCGTGGACAGGTCGGGGGGGCCAACGTCCTGACTTTC CARSRGQVGGANVLTF
TRBJ2-6 - - TRBV5-4 TGTGCCAGCAGCCAAGGGGCTACTGGGGCCAACGTCCCGACTTTC CASSQGATGANVPTF
TRBJ2-2 many TRBD1 TRBV4-1 TGCGCCAGCAGTAGAGAGGACAGGAGGCGGACCGGGGAGCTGTTTTTT CASSREDRRRTGELFF
TRBJ1-4 - - TRBV4-2 TGTGCCAGCAACCAAGAGGGGGAGACAACTAATGAAAAACTGTTTTTT CASNQEGETTNEKLFF
TRBJ2-7 many TRBD2 TRBV29-1 TGCAGCGTATCGGGACTAGCGGGAGGCCCCTCCTACGAGCAGTACTTC CSVSGLAGGPSYEQYF
TRBJ2-5 few TRBD2 TRBV5-1 TGCGCCAGCAGTTCACTAGCGGGGGTCCAAGAGACCCAGTACTTC CASSSLAGVQETQYF
TRBJ2-5 - TRBD1 TRBV20-1 TGCAGTGCTAGCCCCAGGGGGCGGCAAGAGACCCAGTACTTC CSASPRGRQETQYF
TRBJ2-7 - - TRBV30 TGTGCCACCTTGTCCCCAGGGGACTACGAGCAGTACTTC CATLSPGDYEQYF
TRBJ2-7 - TRBD2 TRBV10-3 TGTGCCATCAAGGCCGTGACTAGCGGGGAATACGAGCAGTACTTC CAIKAVTSGEYEQYF
TRBJ1-2 - - TRBV5-6 TGTGTCAGCAGCTTCCGAGAGGGCTACACCTTC CVSSFREGYTF
TRBJ1-1 - - TRBV7-2 TGTGCCAGCAGCCGAAATGTGGGGCCAGGGGTCCCTGAAGCTTTCTTT CASSRNVGPGVPEAFF
TRBJ2-5 - TRBD1 TRBV28 TGTGCCAGCAGTGGATCCGGGACAGCACAAGAGACCCATTACTTC CASSGSGTAQETHYF
TRBJ2-1 - - TRBV12-3/TRBV12-4 TGTGCCAGCAGACAAACAGGGGCCCGGGGGGATGAGCAGTTCTTC CASRQTGARGDEQFF
TRBJ2-1 few TRBD2 TRBV7-9 TGTGCCAGCAGCCCCGGGACTAGCGATGGAGATGAGCAGTTCTTC CASSPGTSDGDEQFF
TRBJ2-5 many TRBD2 TRBV12-3/TRBV12-4 TGTGCCAGCAGTCCTAGCGGGAGTGGGACCCAGTACTTC CASSPSGSGTQYF
TRBJ1-2 many TRBD1 TRBV5-5 TGTGCCAGCAGCTTGACCGGGACAGGGGATGGCTACACCTTC CASSLTGTGDGYTF
TRBJ1-1 few - TRBV28 TGTGCCAGCAGTTTGGGGATATCTGAAGCTTTCTTT CASSLGISEAFF
TRBJ2-7 - - TRBV4-1 TGTGCCATCAGCCAACAAGATATGGTCATAGCCTACGAGCAGTACTTC CAISQQDMVIAYEQYF
TRBJ1-2 - TRBD1 TRBV29-1 TGCAGCGTTGAAGAAGGGACAGGGAGGGGCTACGCCTTT CSVEEGTGRGYAF
TRBJ2-2 - - TRBV14 TGTGCCAGAAGCCAGAAACGGGGCGGGGAGCTGTTTTTT CARSQKRGGELFF
TRBJ1-1 - - TRBV5-1 TGCGCCAGCAGCTTGGAGGGTGACGTACACACTGAAGCTTTCTTT CASSLEGDVHTEAFF
TRBJ1-2 - TRBD1 TRBV11-2 TGTGCCAACAGCATAGATGACAGGGCCTACTATGGTTACACCTTC CANSIDDRAYYGYTF